This T cell receptor (beta chain) was recovered during a study of T-cell memory formation after mild COVID-19. Germline CDR1 reads MNHEY; CDR2 reads SVGAGI. Trimming cost V 4 bases and J 4 bases; bases outside gene matches: 4. The CDR3 is 15 amino acids. This clonotype was counted a few times. TCRdb recomputed calls from the 5' RACE reads with MiXCR, one row per CDR3 protein. The sample yields over 150,000 distinct CDR3 sequences, around 18% seen once. The V call is TRBV6-5, the J call TRBJ1-4, with 9 bases aligning to TRBD1. The sequenced material came from PBMCs or a T cell subset sorted from them (not recorded which). This receptor was taken from a man younger than 30 who had mild COVID-19 (a few samples of this study predate the infection). Cell type and time point are not known. CDR3 DNA sequence: TGTGCCAGCAGTTCTCCGGGACAGGGTAATGAAAAACTGTTTTTT. It specifies CASSSPGQGNEKLFF.